The present entry profiles one TCR beta chain with its context. Antigen unknown. TCRdb re-called the 5' RACE reads with MiXCR, one entry per CDR3 protein. The repertoire holds over 400,000 distinct CDR3 sequences, with about 24% as singletons. The record originates from a study of CD8 T cells in ankylosing spondylitis. Study observations and caveats: Blood of patients with ankylosing spondylitis appeared to be characterized by a TCR beta motif of eight highly homologous variants.

The sample was blood, either unsorted or a sorted T cell fraction (not recorded which). The source is a male donor with ankylosing spondylitis.

This CDR3 reads CSASPGAGTDTQYF. CDR3 DNA sequence: TGCAGTGCTAGCCCGGGTGCCGGCACAGATACGCAGTATTTT. The chain links TRBV20-1 to TRBJ2-3; D is unclear. Germline lookup yields CDR1 DFQATT and CDR2 SNEGSKA (reference sequence). The ends were cut back, 3 bases at V and 1 base at J, with 11 bases in the middle. There are 14 residues in the CDR3.